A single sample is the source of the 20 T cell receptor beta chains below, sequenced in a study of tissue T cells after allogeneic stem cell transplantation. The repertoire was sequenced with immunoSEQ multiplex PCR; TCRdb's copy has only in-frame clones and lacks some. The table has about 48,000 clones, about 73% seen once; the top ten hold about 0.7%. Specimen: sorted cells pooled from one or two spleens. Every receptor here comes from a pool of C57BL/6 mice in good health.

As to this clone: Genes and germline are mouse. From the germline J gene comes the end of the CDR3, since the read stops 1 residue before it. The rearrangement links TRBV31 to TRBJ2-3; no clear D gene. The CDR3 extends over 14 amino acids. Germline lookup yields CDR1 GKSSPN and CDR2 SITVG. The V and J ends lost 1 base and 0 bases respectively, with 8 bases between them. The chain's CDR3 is CAWSHHPSAETLYF. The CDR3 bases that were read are TGTGCCTGGAGTCATCATCCTAGTGCAGAAACGCTGTAT. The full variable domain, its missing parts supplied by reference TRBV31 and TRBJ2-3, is AQTIHQWPVAEIKAVGSPLSLGCTIKGKSSPNLYWYWQATGGTLQQLFYSITVGQVESVVQLNLSASRPKDDQFILSTEKLLLSHSGFYLCAWSHHPSAETLYFGSGTRLTVL.

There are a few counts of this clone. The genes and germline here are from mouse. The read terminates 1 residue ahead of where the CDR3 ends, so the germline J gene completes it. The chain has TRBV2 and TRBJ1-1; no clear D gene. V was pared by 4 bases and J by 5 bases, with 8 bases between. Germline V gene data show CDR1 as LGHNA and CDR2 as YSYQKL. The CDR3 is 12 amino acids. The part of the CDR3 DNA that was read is TGTGCCAGCAGCCCCCGGGGAACAGAAGTCTTC. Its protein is CASSPRGTEVF. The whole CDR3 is CASSPRGTEVFF.

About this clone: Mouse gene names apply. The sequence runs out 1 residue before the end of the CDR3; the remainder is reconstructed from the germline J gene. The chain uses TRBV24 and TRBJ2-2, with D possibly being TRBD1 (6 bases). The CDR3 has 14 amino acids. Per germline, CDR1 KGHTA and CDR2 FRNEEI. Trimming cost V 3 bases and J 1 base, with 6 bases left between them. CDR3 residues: CASSLGGNTGQLYF. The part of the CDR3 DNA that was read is TGTGCCAGCAGTCTAGGGGGAAACACCGGGCAGCTCTAC.

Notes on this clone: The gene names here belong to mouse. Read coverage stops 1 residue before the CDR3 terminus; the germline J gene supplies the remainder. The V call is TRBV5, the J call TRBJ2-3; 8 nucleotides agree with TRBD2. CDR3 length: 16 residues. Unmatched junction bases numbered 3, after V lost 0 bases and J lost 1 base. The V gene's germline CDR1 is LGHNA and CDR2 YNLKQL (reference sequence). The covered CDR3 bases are TGTGCCAGCAGCCAAGAGAGTGGGGGGGGTGCAGAAACGCTGTAT. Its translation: CASSQESGGGAETLY. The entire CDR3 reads CASSQESGGGAETLYF.

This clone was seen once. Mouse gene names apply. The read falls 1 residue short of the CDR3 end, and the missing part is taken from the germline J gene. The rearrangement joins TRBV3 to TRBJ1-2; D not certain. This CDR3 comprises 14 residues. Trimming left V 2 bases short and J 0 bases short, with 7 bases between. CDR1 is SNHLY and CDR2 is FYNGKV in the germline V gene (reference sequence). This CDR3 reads CASSLLRANSDYTF. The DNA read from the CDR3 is TGTGCCAGCAGCTTATTACGGGCAAACTCCGACTACACC.

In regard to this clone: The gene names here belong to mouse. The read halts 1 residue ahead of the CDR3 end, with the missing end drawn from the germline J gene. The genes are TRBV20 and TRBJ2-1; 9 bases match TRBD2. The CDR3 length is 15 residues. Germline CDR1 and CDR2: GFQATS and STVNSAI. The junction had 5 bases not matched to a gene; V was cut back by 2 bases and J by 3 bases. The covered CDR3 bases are TGTGGTGCTAGGAGCTGGGGGGGAATCTATGCTGAGCAGTTC. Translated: CGARSWGGIYAEQF. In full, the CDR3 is CGARSWGGIYAEQFF.

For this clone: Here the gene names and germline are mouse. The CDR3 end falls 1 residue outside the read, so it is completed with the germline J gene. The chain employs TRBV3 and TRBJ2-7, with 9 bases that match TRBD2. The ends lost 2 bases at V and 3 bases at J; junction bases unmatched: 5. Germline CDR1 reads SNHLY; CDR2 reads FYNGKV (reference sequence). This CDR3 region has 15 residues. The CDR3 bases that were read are TGTGCCAGCAGCTTAACCTGGGGGGGGAACTATGAACAGTAC. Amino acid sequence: CASSLTWGGNYEQY. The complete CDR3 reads CASSLTWGGNYEQYF. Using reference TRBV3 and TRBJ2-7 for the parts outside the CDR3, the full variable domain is GPKVLQIPSHQIIDMGQMVTLNCDPVSNHLYFYWYKQILGQQMEFLVNFYNGKVMEKSKLFKDQFSVERPDGSYFTLKIQPTALEDSAVYFCASSLTWGGNYEQYFGPGTRLTVL.

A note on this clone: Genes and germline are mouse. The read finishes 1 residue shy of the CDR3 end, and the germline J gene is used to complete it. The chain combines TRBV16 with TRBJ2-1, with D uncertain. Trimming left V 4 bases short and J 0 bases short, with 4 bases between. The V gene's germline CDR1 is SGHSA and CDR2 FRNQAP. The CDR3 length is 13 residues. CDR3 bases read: TGTGCAAGCAGCTATGGTAACTATGCTGAGCAGTTC. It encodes CASSYGNYAEQF. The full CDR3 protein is CASSYGNYAEQFF.

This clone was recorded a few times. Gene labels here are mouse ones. CDR3 DNA (partial): TGTGCCTGGAGTCTAGGGGGCGAAAGATTATTT. Protein product: CAWSLGGERLF. The whole CDR3 sequence reads CAWSLGGERLFF. The chain couples TRBV31 to TRBJ1-4; the D gene is possibly TRBD1 (6 bases). The CDR3 end falls 1 residue outside the read, so it is completed with the germline J gene. Germline-derived CDR1 and CDR2 are GKSSPN and SITVG. This CDR3 comprises 12 residues. Trimming pared 0 bases from V and 7 bases from J, leaving 6 bases between. The full variable domain, rest sourced from reference TRBV31 and TRBJ1-4, is AQTIHQWPVAEIKAVGSPLSLGCTIKGKSSPNLYWYWQATGGTLQQLFYSITVGQVESVVQLNLSASRPKDDQFILSTEKLLLSHSGFYLCAWSLGGERLFFGHGTKLSVL.

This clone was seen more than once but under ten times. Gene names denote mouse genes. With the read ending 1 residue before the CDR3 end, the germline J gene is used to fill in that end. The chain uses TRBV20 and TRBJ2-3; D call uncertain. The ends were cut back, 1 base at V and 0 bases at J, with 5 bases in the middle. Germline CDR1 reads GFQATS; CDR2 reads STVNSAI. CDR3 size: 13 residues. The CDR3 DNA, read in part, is TGTGGTGCTAGGGTCGGTAGTGCAGAAACGCTGTAT. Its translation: CGARVGSAETLY. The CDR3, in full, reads CGARVGSAETLYF.

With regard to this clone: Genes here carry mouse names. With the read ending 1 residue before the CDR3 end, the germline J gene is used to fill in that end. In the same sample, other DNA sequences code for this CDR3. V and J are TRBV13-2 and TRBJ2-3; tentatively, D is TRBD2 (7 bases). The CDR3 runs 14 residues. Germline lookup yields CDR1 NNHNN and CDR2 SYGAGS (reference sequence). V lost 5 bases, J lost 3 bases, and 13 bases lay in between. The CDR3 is CASGSGGRAETLYF. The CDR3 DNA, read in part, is TGTGCCAGCGGGAGTGGGGGGCGCGCAGAAACGCTGTAT.

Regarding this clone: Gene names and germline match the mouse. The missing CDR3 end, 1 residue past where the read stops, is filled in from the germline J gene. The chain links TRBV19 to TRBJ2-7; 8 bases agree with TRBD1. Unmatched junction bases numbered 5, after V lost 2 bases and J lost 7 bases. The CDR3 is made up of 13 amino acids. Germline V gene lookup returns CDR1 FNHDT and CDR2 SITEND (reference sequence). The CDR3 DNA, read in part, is TGTGCCAGCAGTATTCACAGGGGGTGGGAACAGTAC. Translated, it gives CASSIHRGWEQY. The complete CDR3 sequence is CASSIHRGWEQYF.

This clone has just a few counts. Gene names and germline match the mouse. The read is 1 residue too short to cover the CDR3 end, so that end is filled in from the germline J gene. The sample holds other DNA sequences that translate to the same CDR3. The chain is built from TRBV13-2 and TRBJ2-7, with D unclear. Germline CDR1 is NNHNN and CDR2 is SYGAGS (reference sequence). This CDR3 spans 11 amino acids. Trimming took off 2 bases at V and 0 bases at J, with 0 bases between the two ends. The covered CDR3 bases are TGTGCCAGCGGTGACTCCTATGAACAGTAC. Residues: CASGDSYEQY. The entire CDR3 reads CASGDSYEQYF.

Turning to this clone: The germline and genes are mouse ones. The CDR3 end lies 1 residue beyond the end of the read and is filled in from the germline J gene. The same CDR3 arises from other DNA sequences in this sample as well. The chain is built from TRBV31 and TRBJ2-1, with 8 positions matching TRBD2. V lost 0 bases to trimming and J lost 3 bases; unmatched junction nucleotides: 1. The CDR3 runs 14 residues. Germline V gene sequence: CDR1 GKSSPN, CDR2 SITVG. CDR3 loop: CAWSLLGGYAEQFF. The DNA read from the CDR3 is TGTGCCTGGAGTCTGCTGGGGGGCTATGCTGAGCAGTTC.

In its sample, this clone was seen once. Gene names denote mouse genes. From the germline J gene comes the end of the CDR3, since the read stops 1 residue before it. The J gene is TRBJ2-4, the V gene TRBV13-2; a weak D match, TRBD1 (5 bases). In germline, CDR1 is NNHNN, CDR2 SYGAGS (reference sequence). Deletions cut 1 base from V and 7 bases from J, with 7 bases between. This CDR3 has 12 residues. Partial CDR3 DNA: TGTGCCAGCGGTGATCCACAGGACACCTTGTAC. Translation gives CASGDPQDTLY. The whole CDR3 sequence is CASGDPQDTLYF.

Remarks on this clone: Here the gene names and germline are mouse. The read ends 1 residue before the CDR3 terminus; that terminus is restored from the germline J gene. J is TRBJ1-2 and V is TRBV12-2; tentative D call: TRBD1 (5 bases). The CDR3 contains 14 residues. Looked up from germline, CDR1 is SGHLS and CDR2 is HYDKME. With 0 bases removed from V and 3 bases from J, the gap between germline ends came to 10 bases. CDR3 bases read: TGTGCCAGCTCTCTCGGGATCAGGGACTCCGACTACACC. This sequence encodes CASSLGIRDSDYT. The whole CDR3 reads CASSLGIRDSDYTF.

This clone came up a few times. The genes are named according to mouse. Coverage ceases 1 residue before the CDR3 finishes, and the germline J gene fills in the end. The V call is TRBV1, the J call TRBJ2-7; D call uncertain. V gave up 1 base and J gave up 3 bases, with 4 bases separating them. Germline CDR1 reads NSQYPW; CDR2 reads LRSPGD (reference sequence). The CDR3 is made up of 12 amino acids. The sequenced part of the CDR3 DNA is TGCACCTGCAGTGCAGGGAGCTATGAACAGTAC. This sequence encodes CTCSAGSYEQY. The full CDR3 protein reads CTCSAGSYEQYF.

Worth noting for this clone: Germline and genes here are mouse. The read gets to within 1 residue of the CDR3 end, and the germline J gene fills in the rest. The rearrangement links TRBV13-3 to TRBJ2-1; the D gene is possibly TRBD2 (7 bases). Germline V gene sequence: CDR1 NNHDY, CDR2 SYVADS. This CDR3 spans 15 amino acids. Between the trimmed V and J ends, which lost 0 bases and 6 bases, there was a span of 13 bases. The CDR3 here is CASSDAWGALAEQFF. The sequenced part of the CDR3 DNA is TGTGCCAGCAGTGATGCTTGGGGGGCGCTTGCTGAGCAGTTC.

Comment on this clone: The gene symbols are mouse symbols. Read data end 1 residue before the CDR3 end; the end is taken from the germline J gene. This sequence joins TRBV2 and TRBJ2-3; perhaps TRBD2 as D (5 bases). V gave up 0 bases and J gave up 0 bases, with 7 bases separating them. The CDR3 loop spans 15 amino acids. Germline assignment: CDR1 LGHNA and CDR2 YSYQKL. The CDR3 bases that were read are TGTGCCAGCAGCCAAGACTGGGCTAGTGCAGAAACGCTGTAT. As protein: CASSQDWASAETLY. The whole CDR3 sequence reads CASSQDWASAETLYF.

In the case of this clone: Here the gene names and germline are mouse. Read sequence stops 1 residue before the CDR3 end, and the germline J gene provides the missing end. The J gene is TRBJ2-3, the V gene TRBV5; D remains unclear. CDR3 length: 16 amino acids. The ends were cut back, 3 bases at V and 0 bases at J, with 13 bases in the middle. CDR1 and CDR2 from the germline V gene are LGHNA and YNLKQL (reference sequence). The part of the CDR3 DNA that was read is TGTGCCAGCAGCCAGGCGGGCAGAACTAGTGCAGAAACGCTGTAT. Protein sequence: CASSQAGRTSAETLY. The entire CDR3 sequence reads CASSQAGRTSAETLYF.